This T cell receptor (beta chain) appears in the sequencing data of a study of blood T cell repertoires in COVID-19. The method was immunoSEQ multiplex PCR; TCRdb's version includes in-frame clones alone and lacks a portion of them. The sample lists fewer than 80,000 clones, approximately 92% occurring once. CDR1 and CDR2 (germline): MNHEY, SMNVEV (reference sequence). The V and J ends lost 5 bases and 0 bases, in that order; junction bases with no gene match: 5. The CDR3 has 15 residues. The receptor's source is a woman in her 50s with active COVID-19. The chain recombines TRBV27 with TRBJ2-3; 7 bases align to TRBD2. Source material: peripheral blood. CDR3 loop: CASSGREVSTDTQYF. The CDR3, as DNA: TGTGCCAGCAGTGGGAGGGAGGTGAGCACAGATACGCAGTATTTT.